These T cell receptor beta chains were read from a single sample in a study of regulatory T cells in long-lasting Graves disease. TCRdb reanalysed the multiplex PCR reads using MiXCR and keeps one entry per CDR3 protein. The sample carries some 420,000 distinct CDR3 sequences, about 22% recorded once. Sequenced here: peripheral blood mononuclear cells (PBMCs), sampled when the disease was refractory, from a patient treated with antithyroid drugs. The origin of the receptors is a female donor with Graves disease. The CDR3 runs from the conserved cysteine through the conserved F or W. A D gene is named only where the DNA matches it firmly. A clone size is listed for some rows: how often the clone was seen (once, few, many), or a class if it is expanded.

size: -; J: TRBJ2-6; V: TRBV10-3; D: -; DNA: TGTGCCATCACCAAAAGGGGCTTGCTGAGCTCTGGGGCCAACGTCCTGACTTTC; CDR3: CAITKRGLLSSGANVLTF
size: -; J: TRBJ2-1; V: TRBV6-2/TRBV6-3; D: TRBD2; DNA: TGTGTAACTTTAGCGGGGGCCGCTGAGCAGTTCTTC; CDR3: CVTLAGAAEQFF
size: -; J: TRBJ2-7; V: TRBV27; D: TRBD1; DNA: TGTGCCAGCAGTTGGGACAGGGTCTCCTACGAGCAGTACTTC; CDR3: CASSWDRVSYEQYF
size: -; J: TRBJ1-1; V: TRBV7-2; D: -; DNA: TGTGCCAGCAGCTTAGTACCGGGTGGGGACACTGAAGCTTTCTTT; CDR3: CASSLVPGGDTEAFF
size: few; J: TRBJ1-4; V: TRBV9; D: -; DNA: TGTGCCAGCAGCGTGCAGAGTCACGATGAAAAACTGTTTTTT; CDR3: CASSVQSHDEKLFF
size: -; J: TRBJ1-5; V: TRBV27; D: -; DNA: TGTGCCAGCAGTCCCCGGGGCAGGACCTCTTATAGCAATCAGCCCCAGCATTTT; CDR3: CASSPRGRTSYSNQPQHF
size: -; J: TRBJ2-3; V: TRBV7-8; D: TRBD1; DNA: TGTGCCAGCAGCTCGCAGGGGGTGGACACAGATACGCAGTATTTT; CDR3: CASSSQGVDTDTQYF
size: many; J: TRBJ2-7; V: TRBV12-3/TRBV12-4; D: -; DNA: TGTGCCAGCAGTCCCCTAGGGGACCGCAGAGGGGAGCAGTACTTC; CDR3: CASSPLGDRRGEQYF
size: many; J: TRBJ1-2; V: TRBV28; D: TRBD1; DNA: TGTGCCAGCAGGGCCTCGACAGGGACTGGCTACACCTTC; CDR3: CASRASTGTGYTF
size: many; J: TRBJ1-4; V: TRBV2; D: -; DNA: TGTGCCAGCAGTGAGCAGGGTAGGGGCGATGAAAAACTGTTTTTT; CDR3: CASSEQGRGDEKLFF
size: many; J: TRBJ1-4; V: TRBV2; D: -; DNA: TGTGCCAGCACTGGTGGTGGGAATGAAAAACTGTTTTTT; CDR3: CASTGGGNEKLFF
size: many; J: TRBJ2-5; V: TRBV20-1; D: -; DNA: TGCAGTGCTCCCCAAGGGGGAGGAATAGAGACCCAGTACTTC; CDR3: CSAPQGGGIETQYF
size: few; J: TRBJ1-5; V: TRBV27; D: -; DNA: TGTGCCAGCGGGGGACCCCCAGATCAGCCCCAGCATTTT; CDR3: CASGGPPDQPQHF
size: many; J: TRBJ1-2; V: TRBV12-3/TRBV12-4; D: -; DNA: TGTGCCAGCAGAGGAGCAGGGGAGTACTATGGCTACACCTTC; CDR3: CASRGAGEYYGYTF
size: many; J: TRBJ1-2; V: TRBV29-1; D: -; DNA: TGCAGCGTCACAGCTAACTATGGCTACACCTTC; CDR3: CSVTANYGYTF
size: many; J: TRBJ2-7; V: TRBV5-1; D: TRBD2; DNA: TGCGCCAGCAGCGCGTCTAGCGGGACCTACGAGCAGTACTTC; CDR3: CASSASSGTYEQYF
size: once; J: TRBJ2-1; V: TRBV11-1; D: TRBD2; DNA: TGTGCCAGCAGCTTATTGCTAGCGGCTGGCGATGAGCAGTTCTTC; CDR3: CASSLLLAAGDEQFF
size: few; J: TRBJ2-1; V: TRBV19; D: TRBD2; DNA: TGTGCCAGTAGTCTGACTAGCGACCCACCTCCGGGGAATGAGCAGTTCTTC; CDR3: CASSLTSDPPPGNEQFF
size: -; J: TRBJ2-3; V: TRBV20-1; D: -; DNA: TGCAGTGCTAGAGTGGTGGGACGCACAGATACGCAGTATTTT; CDR3: CSARVVGRTDTQYF
size: -; J: TRBJ2-7; V: TRBV13; D: TRBD2; DNA: TGTGCCAGCAGCGGGGGGGAGTCAGCCTCCTACGAGCAGTACTTC; CDR3: CASSGGESASYEQYF
size: many; J: TRBJ1-1; V: TRBV5-1; D: TRBD1; DNA: TGCGCCAGCAGCTCCCAAGCTTACAGGGGAATACCTGAAGCTTTCTTT; CDR3: CASSSQAYRGIPEAFF
size: few; J: TRBJ2-7; V: TRBV25-1; D: -; DNA: TGTGCCAGCACCGGCGGGACGCCGGGCTACGAGCAGTACTTC; CDR3: CASTGGTPGYEQYF
size: -; J: TRBJ2-7; V: TRBV12-3/TRBV12-4; D: TRBD2; DNA: TGTGCCAGCAGTTCCAACCTGGGACTAGCGGGGGAGTACGAGCAGTACTTC; CDR3: CASSSNLGLAGEYEQYF
size: few; J: TRBJ1-4; V: TRBV6-1; D: -; DNA: TGTGCCAGCAGCCAACTGTGGGACAAAAAAAAACTGTTTTTT; CDR3: CASSQLWDKKKLFF
size: many; J: TRBJ2-7; V: TRBV28; D: TRBD2; DNA: TGTGCCAGCAGCATCTATAGCGGGAACGAGCAGTACTTC; CDR3: CASSIYSGNEQYF
size: many; J: TRBJ2-7; V: TRBV29-1; D: TRBD1; DNA: TGCAGCGTTGAACCACAGGGGAGCTACGAGCAGTACTTC; CDR3: CSVEPQGSYEQYF
size: many; J: TRBJ1-1; V: TRBV28; D: -; DNA: TGTGCCAGCAGTCCGAACCTAAGACAGGTAGTGAACACTGAAGCTTTCTTT; CDR3: CASSPNLRQVVNTEAFF
size: -; J: TRBJ1-5; V: TRBV3-1; D: TRBD1; DNA: TGTGCCAGCAGCCAATGGGACAGGGGCTTCGGTCAGCCCCAGCATTTT; CDR3: CASSQWDRGFGQPQHF
size: many; J: TRBJ2-7; V: TRBV6-1; D: TRBD2; DNA: TGTGCCAGCAGAGAGATAGCGGGAGGGATCTCCCACGAGCAGTACTTC; CDR3: CASREIAGGISHEQYF
size: -; J: TRBJ1-6; V: TRBV19; D: -; DNA: TGTGCCAGTACCCCTTTCGGGGGCGCAGGGAATTCACCCCTCCACTTT; CDR3: CASTPFGGAGNSPLHF
size: -; J: TRBJ1-2; V: TRBV7-9; D: -; DNA: TGTGCCAGCAGCTCGGGCTTTTCCCAGGGCGGCTACACCTTC; CDR3: CASSSGFSQGGYTF
size: -; J: TRBJ2-5; V: TRBV20-1; D: -; DNA: TGCAGTGCTAGAGATAGCAGGGCCGGGACCCAGTACTTC; CDR3: CSARDSRAGTQYF
size: many; J: TRBJ1-2; V: TRBV7-2; D: TRBD1; DNA: TGTGCCAGCAGCTTAAACAGGGGTCTTTCGGATGGCTACACCTTC; CDR3: CASSLNRGLSDGYTF
size: many; J: TRBJ2-7; V: TRBV7-2; D: -; DNA: TGTGCCAGCAGCTTAGGGGGGTCAGCCTACGAGCAGTACTTC; CDR3: CASSLGGSAYEQYF
size: -; J: TRBJ2-5; V: TRBV7-9; D: -; DNA: TGTGCCAGCAGCTTCCAAGGACCCGACGGACAAGAGACCCAGTACTTC; CDR3: CASSFQGPDGQETQYF
size: many; J: TRBJ1-5; V: TRBV6-1; D: TRBD1; DNA: TGTGCCAGCAGTAACGGACAGGGGGCAGGAAGCAATCAGCCCCAGCATTTT; CDR3: CASSNGQGAGSNQPQHF
size: many; J: TRBJ1-6; V: TRBV12-3/TRBV12-4; D: TRBD1; DNA: TGTGCCAGCAAAGGACAGGGGCGTTCACCCCTCCACTTT; CDR3: CASKGQGRSPLHF
size: few; J: TRBJ2-2; V: TRBV27; D: TRBD2; DNA: TGTGCCAGCGGCGTACTAGCGGGGGAGCTGTTTTTT; CDR3: CASGVLAGELFF
size: -; J: TRBJ1-4; V: TRBV4-3; D: -; DNA: TGCGCCAGCAGCTGGGGATCTAATGAAAAACTGTTTTTT; CDR3: CASSWGSNEKLFF
size: few; J: TRBJ2-6; V: TRBV7-9; D: -; DNA: TGTGCCAGCAGGCTTGGGGCCAACGTCCTGACTTTC; CDR3: CASRLGANVLTF
size: many; J: TRBJ1-1; V: TRBV28; D: -; DNA: TGTGCCAGCAGGCTGATGAGGACACGGAACACTGAAGCTTTCTTT; CDR3: CASRLMRTRNTEAFF
size: many; J: TRBJ2-2; V: TRBV12-3/TRBV12-4; D: TRBD2; DNA: TGTGCCAGCAGCAGGCTAGCGGGAGCCGGGGAGCTGTTTTTT; CDR3: CASSRLAGAGELFF
size: many; J: TRBJ1-1; V: TRBV29-1; D: -; DNA: TGCAGCCTTTGGGAGGGGACTGAAGCTTTCTTT; CDR3: CSLWEGTEAFF
size: -; J: TRBJ1-3; V: TRBV30; D: -; DNA: TGTGCCACGCCGGGACCTACTGGAAACACCATATATTTT; CDR3: CATPGPTGNTIYF
size: many; J: TRBJ2-7; V: TRBV27; D: -; DNA: TGTGCCAGCAGTTTAGAGGGGGTGTCGTTCAACGAGCAGTACTTC; CDR3: CASSLEGVSFNEQYF
size: few; J: TRBJ1-2; V: TRBV7-2; D: TRBD1; DNA: TGTGCCAGCTCACGAGGGACAGGGAACGGCTACACCTTC; CDR3: CASSRGTGNGYTF
size: -; J: TRBJ2-7; V: TRBV29-1; D: TRBD2; DNA: TGCAGCGTCGCGGGGACTAACTTCGAGCAGTACTTC; CDR3: CSVAGTNFEQYF
size: -; J: TRBJ1-5; V: TRBV6-2/TRBV6-3; D: TRBD1; DNA: TGTGCCACCGGGGGGGTACGACAGGGTTCTAGCCAGCCCCAGCATTTT; CDR3: CATGGVRQGSSQPQHF
size: few; J: TRBJ1-5; V: TRBV6-1; D: -; DNA: TGTGCCAGCACCAGCCGACAGGGCAATCAGCCCCAGCATTTT; CDR3: CASTSRQGNQPQHF
size: -; J: TRBJ2-1; V: TRBV7-2; D: -; DNA: TGTGCCAGCACCTCACCCGGACACTACAATGAGCAGTTCTTC; CDR3: CASTSPGHYNEQFF
size: -; J: TRBJ2-3; V: TRBV7-2; D: -; DNA: TGTGCCAGCAGCTTGGACCTCACAGATACGCAGTATTTT; CDR3: CASSLDLTDTQYF
size: many; J: TRBJ1-1; V: TRBV6-9; D: -; DNA: TGTGCCAGCAGTTATATTCATTCCCCCGGGACACAGAACACTGAAGCTTTCTTT; CDR3: CASSYIHSPGTQNTEAFF